This T cell receptor (beta chain) was found in a study of long-term antiretroviral therapy in people with HIV. They ran version v3.0 of the immunoSEQ assay at survey level. The study targeted roughly 35,000-55,000 T-cell genomes per sample in sequencing. TCRdb's table, derived via immunoSEQ multiplex PCR, lists solely in-frame clones and lacks some. The table has tens of thousands of clones, around four fifths seen once. Comments on this clone: Its target is unknown.

The germline V gene encodes CDR1 GTSNPN and CDR2 SVGIG (reference sequence). J lost 1 base, V lost 2 bases, and 5 bases had no gene match. The CDR3 is made up of 16 amino acids. Each HIV participant was treated in the United States. Study outcomes and limitations: HIV repertoire CDR3 lengths ranged less widely than those of controls. Diversity increased after ART yet remained lower than in transplant donor controls.

J is TRBJ1-5 and V is TRBV30, with 10 bases fitting TRBD1. Sequences were derived from unsorted PBMCs, sampled 1.1 years before starting antiretroviral therapy. This clonotype was sampled from a woman between 35 and 50 years old with HIV. The DNA for the CDR3 is TGTGCCTGGAGTTCTCGACAGGGGGCAAGCAATCAGCCCCAGCATTTT. Protein sequence: CAWSSRQGASNQPQHF.